This T cell receptor (beta chain) was recorded in a study of cytomegalovirus exposure and HLA in healthy donors. This clone has a handful of counts. Its antigen is as yet unknown. Whole-study findings and limits: In a later analysis, a genetic analysis reported fewer productive-TCR N-insertions in an Asian-associated ancestry cluster than the cohort average. On later analysis, the bulk of CMV-associated TCR beta chains appeared to be HLA-restricted.

Primers for the PCR totalled 60 Vbeta and 13 Jbeta. TCRdb keeps only in-frame clones here, not all; method: immunoSEQ multiplex PCR. The data show about 94,000 clones, with more than 70% seen just once and under 4% held by the top ten. Germline V gene lookup returns CDR1 MGHDK and CDR2 SYGVNS. Trimming at V came to 1 base and at J to 4 bases, leaving 3 bases not matched to a gene. CDR3 length: 14 amino acids. The V and J genes are TRBV25-1 and TRBJ1-1, with TRBD1 identical over 7 bases. The origin of this receptor is a middle-aged woman in good health and CMV-seronegative. The sample consisted of PBMCs. The chain's CDR3 is CASSEWRDSTEAFF. CDR3 DNA sequence: TGTGCCAGCAGTGAATGGCGGGACAGCACTGAAGCTTTCTTT.